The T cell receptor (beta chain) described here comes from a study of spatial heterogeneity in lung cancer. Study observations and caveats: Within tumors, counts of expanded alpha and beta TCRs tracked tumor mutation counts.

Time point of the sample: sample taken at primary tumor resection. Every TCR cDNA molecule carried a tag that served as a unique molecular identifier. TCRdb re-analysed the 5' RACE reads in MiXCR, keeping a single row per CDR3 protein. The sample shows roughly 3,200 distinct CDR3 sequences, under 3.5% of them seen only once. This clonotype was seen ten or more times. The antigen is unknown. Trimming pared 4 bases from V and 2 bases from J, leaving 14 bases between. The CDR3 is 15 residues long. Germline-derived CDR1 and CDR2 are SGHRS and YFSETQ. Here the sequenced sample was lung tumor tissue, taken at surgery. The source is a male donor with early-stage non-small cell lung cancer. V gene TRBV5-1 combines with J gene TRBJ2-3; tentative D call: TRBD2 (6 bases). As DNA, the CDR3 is TGCGCCAGCAGCCCTCTTAGCGGCTCCACAGATACGCAGTATTTT. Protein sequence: CASSPLSGSTDTQYF.